The 30 T cell receptor beta chains listed next were all sequenced from one sample in a study of cytomegalovirus exposure and HLA in healthy donors. The PCR made use of 60 Vbeta and 13 Jbeta primers. The table came from immunoSEQ multiplex PCR; TCRdb's copy has only in-frame clones and leaves some out. This table holds about 110,000 clones, about 70% found once. Sequencing was done on a sample of PBMCs. These receptors all stem from a boy between 10 and 17 years old in good health and CMV-seronegative.

The rearrangement links TRBV5-1 to TRBJ2-1; 7 bases are a match to TRBD2. Germline V CDR1 and CDR2: SGHRS, YFSETQ. The junction had 5 bases not matched to a gene; V was cut back by 7 bases and J by 4 bases. The CDR3 sequence is 13 residues long. CDR3 sequence reads: CASCSSGYNEQFF. CDR3 DNA: TGCGCCAGCTGCTCTAGCGGTTACAATGAGCAGTTCTTC.

This clone has only a few counts. The rearrangement joins TRBV6-1 to TRBJ1-4, with D tentatively TRBD1 (6 bases). Germline V CDR1 and CDR2: MNHNS, SASEGT. V lost 5 bases and J lost 8, with 15 bases in between. The CDR3 covers 14 residues. The CDR3 loop is CASSTGIVKEKLFF. The CDR3 nucleotides read TGTGCCAGCAGTACAGGGATAGTCAAAGAAAAACTGTTTTTT.

This clone was found a few times. The rearrangement links TRBV6-1 to TRBJ1-5, with a possible D match to TRBD1 (6 bases). The CDR3 is 14 residues long. Trimming pared 3 bases from V and 5 bases from J, leaving 11 bases between. Germline V CDR1 and CDR2: MNHNS, SASEGT. The chain's CDR3 is CASSDLGADQPQHF. The CDR3 DNA follows: TGTGCCAGCAGTGATTTGGGGGCGGATCAGCCCCAGCATTTT.

V usage is TRBV25-1 and J usage is TRBJ2-7; 12 bases line up with TRBD2. The CDR3 sequence is 15 residues long. Germline trimming cut 6 bases from V and 6 bases from J; bases unmatched to any gene: 9. Germline values: CDR1 MGHDK, CDR2 SYGVNS. CDR3 sequence: CASSHFLAGGGEQYF. CDR3 in DNA: TGTGCCAGCAGCCATTTTCTAGCGGGAGGGGGCGAGCAGTACTTC.

The chain joins TRBV2 to TRBJ2-1; 9 nucleotides align to TRBD2. The ends lost 1 base at V and 3 bases at J; junction bases unmatched: 1. The CDR3 loop spans 15 amino acids. Germline V lookup: CDR1 SNHLY, CDR2 FYNNEI. For the CDR3, the DNA is TGTGCCAGCAGTGAAGTTAGCGGGAGCTACAATGAGCAGTTCTTC. Its translation: CASSEVSGSYNEQFF.

The genes are TRBV18 and TRBJ1-5, with 7 bases that match TRBD1. J lost 4 bases, V lost 3 bases, and 6 bases had no gene match. The CDR3 is 15 amino acids. Germline lookup yields CDR1 KGHSH and CDR2 LQKENI. The CDR3 bases are TGTGCCAGCTCACCTGGAGGGGGCGGGAATCAGCCCCAGCATTTT. Encoded protein: CASSPGGGGNQPQHF.

The chain employs TRBV10-3 and TRBJ1-5, with 9 nucleotides matching TRBD1. This CDR3 contains 14 residues. V lost 3 bases to trimming and J lost 5 bases; unmatched junction nucleotides: 2. Germline V gives CDR1 ENHRY, CDR2 SYGVKD. DNA for the CDR3: TGTGCCATCAGTGAAACAGGGGGCCATCAGCCCCAGCATTTT. It specifies CAISETGGHQPQHF.

The chain is built from TRBV4-1 and TRBJ2-1; D call uncertain. CDR3 size: 14 residues. V lost 4 bases and J 5 bases, leaving 12 bases between the germline ends. Per germline, CDR1 MGHRA and CDR2 YSYEKL. CDR3 loop: CASSRTNYNNEQFF. CDR3 DNA: TGCGCCAGCAGCCGTACCAACTACAACAATGAGCAGTTCTTC.

V gene TRBV7-6 combines with J gene TRBJ2-7; D is possibly TRBD1 (5 bases). Germline V gene data show CDR1 as SGHVS and CDR2 as FNYEAQ. This CDR3 has 12 residues. V was clipped by 5 bases and J by 5 bases, with 10 bases between them. CDR3 in amino acids: CASSLRTNEQYF. The CDR3 DNA is TGTGCCAGCAGCCTCAGGACAAACGAGCAGTACTTC.

The chain couples TRBV5-1 to TRBJ2-1; D is unresolved. The CDR3 is made up of 14 amino acids. Trimming cost V 2 bases and J 13 bases, with 19 bases left between them. From germline, CDR1 is SGHRS and CDR2 YFSETQ. CDR3 in amino acids: CASSFVLRGESQFF. The CDR3 coding sequence is TGCGCCAGCAGCTTTGTTTTACGCGGAGAAAGTCAGTTCTTC.

This clone came up once. Here the CDR3 DNA reads TGTGCCATCAGTGAGTCGAAAGGGGCGGAGGGCTACAATGAGCAGTTCTTC. It yields the protein CAISESKGAEGYNEQFF. The chain links TRBV10-3 to TRBJ2-1; a weak D match, TRBD2 (6 bases). The CDR3 consists of 17 residues. From germline, CDR1 is ENHRY and CDR2 SYGVKD. V shed 0 bases and J shed 3 bases, with 15 bases lying between them.

The rearrangement links TRBV7-9 to TRBJ2-7; TRBD1 matches 9 bases. From germline, CDR1 is SEHNR and CDR2 FQNEAQ (reference sequence). Germline trimming cut 5 bases from V and 5 bases from J; bases unmatched to any gene: 7. The CDR3 covers 14 residues. CDR3 nucleotides: TGTGCCAGCAGCCCCCGGGACAGGGACAACGAGCAGTACTTC. Translated, it gives CASSPRDRDNEQYF.

J is TRBJ2-7 and V is TRBV28, with a tentative D call TRBD1 (6 bases). Trimming shortened V by 5 bases and J by 0 bases, and 14 bases separated the two germline ends. CDR1 is MDHEN, CDR2 SYDVKM, per germline. The length of the CDR3 is 15 residues. CDR3 nucleotide sequence: TGTGCCAGCAGTCGCCCCCCGGACAGCTCCTACGAGCAGTACTTC. The encoded protein is CASSRPPDSSYEQYF.

The chain has TRBV7-2 and TRBJ2-6; 7 bases align to TRBD2. The V gene's germline CDR1 is SGHTA and CDR2 FQGNSA. With 5 bases clipped from V and 0 bases from J, the junction kept 4 bases outside the gene matches. The CDR3 totals 16 residues. CDR3 DNA sequence: TGTGCCAGCAGCACCCGCGGGGGCTCTGGGGCCAACGTCCTGACTTTC. Protein sequence: CASSTRGGSGANVLTF.

In its sample, this clone was seen a few times. The rearrangement joins TRBV18 to TRBJ2-7; D possibly corresponds to TRBD2 (6 bases). Germline-derived CDR1 and CDR2 are KGHSH and LQKENI. V was trimmed by 4 bases and J by 2 bases, leaving 12 bases between them. There are 14 residues in the CDR3. The CDR3 region is CASSHGAGPYEQYF. In nucleotides, the CDR3 is TGTGCCAGCTCACATGGGGCGGGGCCCTACGAGCAGTACTTC.

The V and J genes are TRBV10-3 and TRBJ2-7; 9 nucleotides align to TRBD2. V gave up 3 bases and J gave up 12 bases; unmatched junction bases: 9. The CDR3 length is 13 residues. The germline CDR1 and CDR2 sequences are ENHRY and SYGVKD. The CDR3 reads CAISEGLGTSSYF. CDR3 nucleotide sequence: TGTGCCATCAGTGAAGGTCTAGGGACTAGCTCGTACTTC.

V usage is TRBV11-3 and J usage is TRBJ2-6; tentative D call: TRBD1 (5 bases). V was clipped by 5 bases and J by 3 bases, with 11 bases between them. This CDR3 is built from 15 residues. CDR1 is SGHNT, CDR2 YENEEA, per germline. The DNA of the CDR3 is TGTGCCAGCAGCCTGGGGCTTGTTGGGGCCAACGTCCTGACTTTC. It encodes CASSLGLVGANVLTF.

The chain is built from TRBV14 and TRBJ2-7; TRBD1 matches at 9 bases. Germline CDR1 SGHDN, CDR2 FVKESK. This CDR3 has 14 residues. V lost 10 bases, J lost 3 bases, and 10 bases stayed unmatched. The CDR3 DNA reads TGTGCCACCAGTTGGGGGACAGGGTACTACGAGCAGTACTTC. Encoded protein: CATSWGTGYYEQYF.

The CDR3 DNA follows: TGTGCCAGCAGCTTAAGGCCCGGGCAAGAGACCCAGTACTTC. This translates into CASSLRPGQETQYF. This chain joins TRBV7-3 and TRBJ2-5; D ambiguous. V dropped 1 base and J dropped 2 bases, with 8 bases sitting between them. The CDR3 runs 14 residues. The germline V gene has CDR1 SGHTA and CDR2 FQGTGA. The full variable domain, rest sourced from reference TRBV7-3 and TRBJ2-5, is GAGVSQTPSNKVTEKGKYVELRCDPISGHTALYWYRQSLGQGPEFLIYFQGTGAADDSGLPNDRFFAVRPEGSVSTLKIQRTERGDSAVYLCASSLRPGQETQYFGPGTRLLVL.

This chain uses TRBV6-6 with TRBJ2-1, with 11 bases lining up with TRBD2. This CDR3 has 15 residues. In germline, CDR1 is MNHNY, CDR2 SVGAGI (reference sequence). J was trimmed by 6 bases and V by 5 bases; bases with no gene match: 6. The CDR3 region is CASSPGLAAVNEQFF. In DNA, the CDR3 is TGTGCCAGCAGTCCGGGACTAGCGGCCGTCAATGAGCAGTTCTTC.

In DNA form, the CDR3 reads TGCGCCAGCAGCTCTATACAGGGGATATCCTACAATGAGCAGTTCTTC. Encoded protein: CASSSIQGISYNEQFF. This chain connects TRBV5-1 to TRBJ2-1, with 7 bases lining up with TRBD1. The germline V gene has CDR1 SGHRS and CDR2 YFSETQ. The CDR3 runs to 16 residues. V shed 3 bases and J 1 base; nucleotides not matched to a gene: 7.

The chain carries TRBV11-2 and TRBJ2-7; TRBD2 agrees at 12 bases. Germline V gene sequence: CDR1 SGHAT, CDR2 FQNNGV. J lost 3 bases, V lost 5 bases, and 14 bases had no gene match. The CDR3 is 18 residues long. The CDR3 protein is CASSHPTSGRRSIYEQYF. As DNA, the CDR3 is TGTGCCAGCAGCCACCCAACTAGCGGGAGGAGATCTATCTACGAGCAGTACTTC.

The CDR3 bases are TGTGCCAGTACATCGGGAAGGGCCAACAATCAGCCCCAGCATTTT. This codes for CASTSGRANNQPQHF. This chain links TRBV19 with TRBJ1-5; D ambiguous. Between the trimmed V and J ends, which lost 7 bases and 3 bases, there was a span of 16 bases. CDR1 is LNHDA, CDR2 SQIVND, per germline (reference sequence). This CDR3 is 15 amino acids long. Based on the CDR3 plus reference TRBV19 and TRBJ1-5, the full variable domain is DGGITQSPKYLFRKEGQNVTLSCEQNLNHDAMYWYRQDPGQGLRLIYYSQIVNDFQKGDIAEGYSVSREKKESFPLTVTSAQKNPTAFYLCASTSGRANNQPQHFGDGTRLSIL.

This sequence joins TRBV27 and TRBJ2-7; 10 nucleotides agree with TRBD2. With 3 bases clipped from V and 5 bases from J, the junction kept 13 bases outside the gene matches. The CDR3 has 17 residues. CDR1 is MNHEY, CDR2 SMNVEV, per germline (reference sequence). The CDR3 sequence is CASSLGASGSSKDEQYF. As DNA, the CDR3 is TGTGCCAGCAGTTTGGGAGCTAGCGGGAGCAGCAAGGACGAGCAGTACTTC.

The rearrangement uses TRBV12-5 and TRBJ2-2; tentatively, D is TRBD1 (5 bases). CDR1 and CDR2 from the germline V gene are LGHNT and FRNRAP. The CDR3 has 15 residues. V lost 5 bases, J lost 4 bases, and 14 bases lay in between. The CDR3 protein is CASGLPRAGTGELFF. Here the CDR3 DNA reads TGTGCTAGTGGTCTTCCCAGGGCTGGCACCGGGGAGCTGTTTTTT.

In the case of this clone: The conserved phenylalanine or tryptophan is not found at the CDR3 terminus, so this likely reflects a read error. The rearrangement uses TRBV5-1 and TRBJ2-4; D remains ambiguous. Germline loops: CDR1 SGHRS, CDR2 YFSETQ. The CDR3 contains 14 residues. V was cut by 0 bases and J by 0 bases, with 4 bases left in between. CDR3 protein: CASSLGTAKNIQYV. For the CDR3, the DNA is TGCGCCAGCAGCTTGGGCACAGCCAAAAACATTCAGTACGTC.

The chain recombines TRBV7-2 with TRBJ2-7, with 7 bases lining up with TRBD2. V shed 5 bases, J shed 0 bases, and the junction held 4 bases outside the gene matches. The CDR3 has 14 amino acids. Germline assignment: CDR1 SGHTA and CDR2 FQGNSA. The CDR3 loop is CASSAGGSSYEQYF. The CDR3 nucleotides are TGTGCCAGCAGCGCCGGGGGGTCCTCCTACGAGCAGTACTTC.

V is TRBV5-6 and J is TRBJ2-1; 8 bases match TRBD2. J gave up 4 bases and V 4 bases, and 10 bases lay outside the gene matches. Per the germline V gene, CDR1 is SGHDT and CDR2 is YYEEEE. The CDR3 is 16 residues long. CDR3 amino acids: CASSPDSGSVYNEQFF. As DNA, the CDR3 is TGTGCCAGCAGCCCCGACAGCGGGAGTGTTTACAATGAGCAGTTCTTC. Combining the CDR3 with reference TRBV5-6 and TRBJ2-1 gives the whole variable domain DAGVTQSPTHLIKTRGQQVTLRCSPKSGHDTVSWYQQALGQGPQFIFQYYEEEERQRGNFPDRFSGHQFPNYSSELNVNALLLGDSALYLCASSPDSGSVYNEQFFGPGTRLTVL.

The J gene is TRBJ1-1, the V gene TRBV28, with D hard to call. This CDR3 contains 14 residues. CDR1 is MDHEN, CDR2 SYDVKM, per germline. The V end lost 5 bases, the J end lost 0 bases, and 10 bases lay between the germline ends. CDR3 DNA: TGTGCCAGCAGTGACTACCCAATGAACACTGAAGCTTTCTTT. Encoded protein: CASSDYPMNTEAFF.

This clone appeared a few times. The V call is TRBV10-2, the J call TRBJ2-5; D might be TRBD2 (7 bases). V lost 4 bases and J 1 base, leaving 10 bases between the germline ends. In germline, CDR1 is WSHSY, CDR2 SAAADI. This CDR3 is built from 14 residues. This CDR3 is CASSVGGGQETQYF. DNA for the CDR3: TGCGCCAGCAGTGTAGGGGGGGGCCAAGAGACCCAGTACTTC.